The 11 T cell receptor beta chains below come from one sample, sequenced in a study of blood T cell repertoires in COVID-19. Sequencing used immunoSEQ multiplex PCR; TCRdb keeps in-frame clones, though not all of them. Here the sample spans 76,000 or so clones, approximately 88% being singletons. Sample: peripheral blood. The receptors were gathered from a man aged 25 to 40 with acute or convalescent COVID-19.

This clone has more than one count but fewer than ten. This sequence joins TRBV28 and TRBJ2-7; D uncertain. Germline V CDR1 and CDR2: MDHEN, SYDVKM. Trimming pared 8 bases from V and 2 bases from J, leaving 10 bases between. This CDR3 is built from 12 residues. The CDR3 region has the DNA TGTGCCAGCGAAGACTCCACCTACGAGCAGTACTTC. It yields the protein CASEDSTYEQYF.

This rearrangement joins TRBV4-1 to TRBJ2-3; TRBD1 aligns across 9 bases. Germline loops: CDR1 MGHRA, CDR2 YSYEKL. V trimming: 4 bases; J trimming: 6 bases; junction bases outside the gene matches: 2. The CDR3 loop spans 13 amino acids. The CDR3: CASSLTGGDTQYF. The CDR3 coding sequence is TGCGCCAGCAGCCTAACAGGGGGCGATACGCAGTATTTT.

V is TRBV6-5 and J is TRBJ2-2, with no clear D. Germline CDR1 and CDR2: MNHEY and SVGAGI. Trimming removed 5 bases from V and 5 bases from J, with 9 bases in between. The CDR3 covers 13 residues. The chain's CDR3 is CASSLTETGELFF. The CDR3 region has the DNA TGTGCCAGCAGTCTTACAGAGACCGGGGAGCTGTTTTTT.

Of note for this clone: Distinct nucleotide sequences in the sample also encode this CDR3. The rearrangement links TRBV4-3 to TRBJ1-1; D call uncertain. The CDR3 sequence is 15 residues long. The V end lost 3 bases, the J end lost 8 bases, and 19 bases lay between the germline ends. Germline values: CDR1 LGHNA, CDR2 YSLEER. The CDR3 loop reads CASSHLGGVAGEAFF. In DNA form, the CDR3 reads TGCGCCAGCAGCCACCTCGGAGGAGTGGCGGGCGAAGCTTTCTTT.

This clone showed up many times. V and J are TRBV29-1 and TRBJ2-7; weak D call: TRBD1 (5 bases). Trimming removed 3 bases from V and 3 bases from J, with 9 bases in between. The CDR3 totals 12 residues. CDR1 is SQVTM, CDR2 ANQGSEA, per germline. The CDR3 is CSVEDKDYEQYF. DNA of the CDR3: TGCAGCGTTGAGGACAAGGACTACGAGCAGTACTTC.

CDR3 residues: CASSEPSGRRTDTQYF. In nucleotides, the CDR3 is TGTGCCAGTAGTGAGCCCAGCGGGAGGCGGACAGATACGCAGTATTTT. The rearrangement joins TRBV19 to TRBJ2-3; 9 bases map to TRBD2. CDR3 size: 16 residues. Germline V gene data show CDR1 as LNHDA and CDR2 as SQIVND (reference sequence). The V gene end was trimmed by 5 bases and the J gene end by 3 bases; junction bases not matched to a gene: 9.

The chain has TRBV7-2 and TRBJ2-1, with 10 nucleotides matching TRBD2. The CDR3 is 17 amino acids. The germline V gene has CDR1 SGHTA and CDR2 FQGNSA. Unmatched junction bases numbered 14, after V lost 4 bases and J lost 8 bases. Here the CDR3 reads CASSSTPRASGSHEQFF. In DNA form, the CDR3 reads TGTGCCAGCAGCTCAACACCGAGGGCTAGCGGGAGCCATGAGCAGTTCTTC.

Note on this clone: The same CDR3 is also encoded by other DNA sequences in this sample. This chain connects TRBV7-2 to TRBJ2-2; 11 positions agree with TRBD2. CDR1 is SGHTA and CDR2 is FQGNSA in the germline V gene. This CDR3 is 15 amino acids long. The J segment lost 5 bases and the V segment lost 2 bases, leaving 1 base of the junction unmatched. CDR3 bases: TGTGCCAGCAGCTTATCTAGCGGGAGGACCGGGGAGCTGTTTTTT. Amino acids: CASSLSSGRTGELFF.

In DNA, the CDR3 is TGTGCCAGCAGGACCCTAAGCAGGGAGCAGTTCTTC. It encodes CASRTLSREQFF. This chain uses TRBV12-3 or TRBV12-4 with TRBJ2-1; no firm D call. V was shortened by 6 bases and J by 10 bases, with 13 bases between the two germline ends. This CDR3 contains 12 residues.

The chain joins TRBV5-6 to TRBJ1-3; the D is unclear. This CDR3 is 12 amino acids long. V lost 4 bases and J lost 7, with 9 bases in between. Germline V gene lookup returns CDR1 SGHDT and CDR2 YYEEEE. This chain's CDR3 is CASSITGNTIYF. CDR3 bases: TGTGCCAGCAGCATCACCGGGAACACCATATATTTT.

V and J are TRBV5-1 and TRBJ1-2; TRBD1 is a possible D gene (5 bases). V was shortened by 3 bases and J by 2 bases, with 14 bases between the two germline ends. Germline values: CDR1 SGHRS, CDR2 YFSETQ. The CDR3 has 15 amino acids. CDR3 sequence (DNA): TGCGCCAGCAGCTCCCGGGTTGGGGGGAACTATGGCTACACCTTC. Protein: CASSSRVGGNYGYTF.